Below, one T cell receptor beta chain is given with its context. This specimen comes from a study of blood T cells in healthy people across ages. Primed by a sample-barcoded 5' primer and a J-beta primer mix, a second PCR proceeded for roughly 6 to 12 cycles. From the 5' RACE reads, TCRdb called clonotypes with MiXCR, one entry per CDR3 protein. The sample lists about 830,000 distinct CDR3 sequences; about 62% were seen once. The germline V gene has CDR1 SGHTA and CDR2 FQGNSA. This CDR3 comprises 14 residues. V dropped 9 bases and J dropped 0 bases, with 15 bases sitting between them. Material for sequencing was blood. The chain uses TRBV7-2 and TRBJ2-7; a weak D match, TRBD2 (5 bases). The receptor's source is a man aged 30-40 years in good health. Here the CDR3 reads CASAPWEPSYEQYF. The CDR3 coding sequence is TGTGCCAGTGCCCCCTGGGAGCCCTCCTACGAGCAGTACTTC.